This T cell receptor beta chain was identified during a study of cytomegalovirus exposure and HLA in healthy donors. The PCR ran on 60 Vbeta and 13 Jbeta primers. Assay used: immunoSEQ multiplex PCR; TCRdb lists only in-frame clones, some missing. The sample includes 150,000 to 200,000 clones, nearly 80% of them seen just once. The sequenced sample was PBMCs. This receptor was taken from a woman between 25 and 40 years old in good health and CMV-seropositive.

CDR3 bases: TGCGCCAGCAGCCAAGAGGTAGTTGGGACAGGATCCTACGAGCAGTACTTC. This translates into CASSQEVVGTGSYEQYF. The rearrangement links TRBV4-1 to TRBJ2-7, with 8 bases lining up with TRBD1. Trimming took 0 bases from V and 1 from J; bases not matched to a gene: 8. The CDR3 consists of 17 residues. The V gene's germline CDR1 is MGHRA and CDR2 YSYEKL.